This T cell receptor beta chain was profiled in a study of shared clonotypes between healthy human individuals. Study-level results: Among donors, clonotype sharing was expected to be affected by sequencing depth.

Samples left unsorted employed approximately 90 million PBMCs for genomic DNA. The assay ran at deep level. Produced via immunoSEQ multiplex PCR; TCRdb's table is partial and in-frame only. The sample holds roughly 500,000 clones, around 79% seen once. A few counts support this clone. Its antigen is not known. The V end was cut by 1 base, the J end by 3 bases, with 11 bases between. This CDR3 is 15 amino acids long. The germline gives CDR1 SGHVS, CDR2 FQNEAQ. J is TRBJ2-3 and V is TRBV7-8, with D perhaps matching TRBD1 (6 bases). The clonotype originates from a woman aged 40 to 50 in good health. Some clones in this sample may be carry-over from other donors' samples. Sample: PBMCs. This chain's CDR3 is CASSLGPGATDTQYF. The CDR3, as DNA: TGTGCCAGCAGCTTAGGTCCAGGGGCGACAGATACGCAGTATTTT.